One sample yielded the 7 T cell receptor beta chains listed below, sequenced in a study of shared clonotypes between healthy human individuals. Profiling relied on immunoSEQ multiplex PCR, and the TCRdb table lists in-frame clones only, not all of them. The top ten hold about 0.39% of the sample, which has 2 million to 3 million clones, under 95% seen once. Sequencing was carried out using naive CD4+ T cells from PBMCs. Documented subset: CD45RA+ positively selected. The receptor set was obtained from a man aged 18 to 29 in good health. Some clones in this sample may be carry-over from other donors' samples.

This chain connects TRBV28 to TRBJ2-1, with a possible D match to TRBD2 (5 bases). The germline V and J ends were trimmed by 2 bases and 8 bases, with 31 bases remaining between them. The germline gives CDR1 MDHEN, CDR2 SYDVKM. The CDR3 totals 20 residues. DNA for the CDR3: TGTGCCAGCAGTTTAGGATTGTGGACTCTGAGGGCCTTTGCTCAATATGAGCAGTTCTTC. It encodes CASSLGLWTLRAFAQYEQFF.

V is TRBV7-3 and J is TRBJ2-3; 13 bases match TRBD2. This CDR3 has 17 amino acids. Germline V gene sequence: CDR1 SGHTA, CDR2 FQGTGA. V lost 4 bases to trimming and J lost 4 bases; unmatched junction nucleotides: 8. CDR3 sequence reads: CASSSRTSGSGSDTQYF. The CDR3 DNA follows: TGTGCCAGCAGCTCCCGGACTAGCGGGAGTGGGTCAGATACGCAGTATTTT.

The chain uses TRBV7-9 and TRBJ1-5; D may be TRBD1 (5 bases). This CDR3 region has 16 residues. Trimming pared 5 bases from V and 0 bases from J, leaving 14 bases between. Germline CDR1 reads SEHNR; CDR2 reads FQNEAQ (reference sequence). The CDR3 sequence: CASSPSQGGSNQPQHF. The CDR3 region has the DNA TGTGCCAGCAGCCCCTCCCAGGGTGGTAGCAATCAGCCCCAGCATTTT.

The V gene is TRBV29-1, the J gene TRBJ2-5, with 8 bases lining up with TRBD1. From germline, CDR1 is SQVTM and CDR2 ANQGSEA. The length of the CDR3 is 13 residues. The ends lost 6 bases at V and 4 bases at J; junction bases unmatched: 7. The CDR3 DNA is TGCAGCGTCGTAGGGACAGGAAGAGAGACCCAGTACTTC. It encodes CSVVGTGRETQYF.

This clone came up once. The chain joins TRBV30 to TRBJ2-5; D assignment may be TRBD1 or TRBD2 (6 bases each). Between the trimmed V and J ends, which lost 5 bases and 2 bases, there was a span of 15 bases. The CDR3 runs 14 residues. Germline V gene lookup returns CDR1 GTSNPN and CDR2 SVGIG (reference sequence). Here the CDR3 reads CAWDWGRGQETQYF. In DNA, the CDR3 is TGTGCCTGGGACTGGGGGCGGGGACAAGAGACCCAGTACTTC.

This clone was observed a handful of times. This sequence joins TRBV12-2 and TRBJ1-4; the table's D call of TRBD1 was not tested on the DNA. TRBV12-2 constitutes a pseudogene. The CDR3 is 11 amino acids. The CDR3 DNA reads as TGTGCAAGTCGCCCTTGGCAAAAACTGTTTTTT. Its translation is CASRPWQKLFF.

The chain uses TRBV6-1 and TRBJ2-3; TRBD2 aligns across 9 bases. Looked up from germline, CDR1 is MNHNS and CDR2 is SASEGT. The V gene end was trimmed by 8 bases and the J gene end by 2 bases; junction bases not matched to a gene: 8. The CDR3 has 15 amino acids. CDR3 coding DNA: TGTGCCAGCCTTGGGGCGGGGGGGCCCACAGATACGCAGTATTTT. Translating gives CASLGAGGPTDTQYF.